These 11 T cell receptor beta chains share one sample of origin, sequenced in a study of cytomegalovirus exposure and HLA in healthy donors. The PCR used 60 Vbeta and 13 Jbeta primers. Profiled with immunoSEQ multiplex PCR; TCRdb holds only in-frame clones, not every one. The repertoire includes around 90,000 clones, around 67% of them detected once, and roughly 2.5% sits in the top ten. Material: PBMCs. The receptors derive from a human donor in good health.

Worth noting for this clone: Germline is not matched at one junction end, which may reflect a read error. The chain joins TRBV7-9 to TRBJ2-7; 9 bases line up with TRBD1. The CDR3 covers 15 residues. Germline values: CDR1 SEHNR, CDR2 FQNEAQ (reference sequence). The CDR3 DNA is TGTGCCAGCCGGAGGCAAACAGGGGGCGACTACGAGCGGTACTTC. This encodes CASRRQTGGDYERYF.

In this sample, this clone turned up a few times. The chain carries TRBV2 and TRBJ1-2; TRBD1 matches at 8 bases. V shed 6 bases, J shed 8 bases, and the junction held 11 bases outside the gene matches. CDR3 length equals 14 residues. Germline CDR1 SNHLY, CDR2 FYNNEI. DNA for the CDR3: TGTGCCAGCAGCAGCCATCAGGGGGCCGTCGGCTACACCTTC. Translating gives CASSSHQGAVGYTF.

The chain uses TRBV5-1 and TRBJ2-5; 8 bases are a match to TRBD1. V lost 6 bases, J lost 4 bases, and 5 bases stayed unmatched. The germline V gene has CDR1 SGHRS and CDR2 YFSETQ. The CDR3 has 13 residues. The DNA for the CDR3 is TGCGCCAGCACCTGGACAGGGACAGAGACCCAGTACTTC. Translating gives CASTWTGTETQYF.

The chain recombines TRBV19 with TRBJ1-3, with TRBD1 identical over 7 bases. Germline V gives CDR1 LNHDA, CDR2 SQIVND (reference sequence). Germline trimming cut 7 bases from V and 3 bases from J; bases unmatched to any gene: 6. The CDR3 is 14 amino acids. CDR3 sequence reads: CASTYQGDGNTIYF. In DNA, the CDR3 is TGTGCCAGTACCTACCAGGGGGATGGAAACACCATATATTTT.

Here the CDR3 reads CASSQDIGGRYEQYF. CDR3 DNA sequence: TGCGCCAGCAGCCAAGATATCGGGGGTAGGTACGAGCAGTACTTC. This chain connects TRBV4-3 to TRBJ2-7, with D possibly TRBD2 on 6 matching bases. Germline loops: CDR1 LGHNA, CDR2 YSLEER. V was cut by 0 bases and J by 4 bases, with 13 bases left in between. This CDR3 has 15 residues.

A few counts support this clone. This chain uses TRBV15 with TRBJ1-1; D remains ambiguous. V was trimmed by 3 bases and J by 2 bases, leaving 10 bases between them. Germline V CDR1 and CDR2: LNHNV, YYDKDF (reference sequence). The CDR3 totals 14 residues. For the CDR3, the DNA is TGTGCCACCAGCAGTGCCGGGAGAAACACTGAAGCTTTCTTT. It is translated as CATSSAGRNTEAFF.

This clone was seen more than once but under ten times. This chain links TRBV4-1 with TRBJ2-7; D may be TRBD2 (5 bases). V was shortened by 4 bases and J by 2 bases, with 9 bases between the two germline ends. CDR1 and CDR2 from the germline V gene are MGHRA and YSYEKL. The CDR3 spans 13 residues. The CDR3 DNA sequence: TGCGCCAGCAGCCCCGGACTTCCCTACGAGCAGTACTTC. Its protein product is CASSPGLPYEQYF.

V is TRBV15 and J is TRBJ1-2; 7 nucleotides agree with TRBD1. This CDR3 contains 14 residues. Per germline, CDR1 LNHNV and CDR2 YYDKDF (reference sequence). V was pared by 3 bases and J by 0 bases, with 1 base of the junction left unmatched. CDR3 loop: CATSRDRSNYGYTF. DNA of the CDR3: TGTGCCACCAGCAGGGACAGGTCTAACTATGGCTACACCTTC.

The chain links TRBV7-9 to TRBJ2-1; 7 nucleotides agree with TRBD1. The CDR3 totals 14 residues. Germline V lookup: CDR1 SEHNR, CDR2 FQNEAQ (reference sequence). The V segment lost 1 base and the J segment 5 bases; nucleotides outside the gene matches: 2. Here the CDR3 DNA reads TGTGCCAGCAGCTTAGTAACAGGGGACAATGAGCAGTTCTTC. Its translation is CASSLVTGDNEQFF.

This rearrangement joins TRBV5-4 to TRBJ1-2, with D perhaps TRBD1 (6 bases). The germline V gene encodes CDR1 SGHNT and CDR2 YYREEE (reference sequence). The CDR3 spans 18 residues. The V end was cut by 7 bases, the J end by 3 bases, with 28 bases between. CDR3 in amino acids: CASESYGGGRSGDYGYTF. CDR3 nucleotide sequence: TGTGCCAGCGAGTCCTACGGGGGGGGGCGGTCAGGCGACTATGGCTACACCTTC.

Regarding this clone: The same CDR3 can be traced to other DNA sequences in this sample. This chain connects TRBV9 to TRBJ2-7, with 10 nucleotides matching TRBD1. V gave up 2 bases and J gave up 2 bases; unmatched junction bases: 1. Germline CDR1 and CDR2: SGDLS and YYNGEE. This CDR3 is built from 14 residues. The CDR3 nucleotides read TGTGCCAGCAGCGTCGGACAGGGGGCCTACGAGCAGTACTTC. Amino acids: CASSVGQGAYEQYF.